Listed here is a single T cell receptor beta chain. Its target is unknown. The data belong to a study of cytomegalovirus exposure and HLA in healthy donors. The wider study: A later analysis reported the roughly 130 validation repertoires used the same platform as the roughly 670 first-cohort repertoires.

CDR1 is SGHAT and CDR2 is FQNNGV in the germline V gene. The CDR3 sequence is 11 residues long. V was pared by 0 bases and J by 10 bases, with 4 bases between. Study-level results: Listed as cytomegalovirus-associated were 150 or so TCR beta chains. Whilst most TCR sequences proved rare, a subset of public TCRs occurred across many donors.

Measured with immunoSEQ multiplex PCR; TCRdb has only the in-frame clones, and not every one. The data show around 260,000 clones, around 91% seen once. The V gene is TRBV11-2, the J gene TRBJ2-1; D uncertain. Sample: PBMCs. The TCR was taken from a woman in her thirties in good health and CMV-seronegative. This CDR3 is CASSLDGEQFF. The CDR3 nucleotides are TGTGCCAGCAGCTTAGACGGGGAGCAGTTCTTC.